Listed here is a single T cell receptor beta chain. This clone has only a few counts. Its antigen has not been determined. It has no much larger one-base neighbor in the sample; base qualities were not kept. The data stem from a study of PD-1 blockade in classical Hodgkin lymphoma (dated by TCRdb to between 2020 and 2021). As for the study more broadly: Nivolumab dosing was 3 mg/kg intravenously every 2 weeks, continuing until either disease progression or unacceptable toxicity. The study used CyTOF and TCR beta sequencing to define a peripheral blood immune signature of response to PD-1 blockade in classical Hodgkin lymphoma. What the work shows at the level of the full study, not this receptor alone: Among trial patients, those achieving complete response had baseline diversity similar to that of newly diagnosed patients, while diversity was significantly lower in partial responders and progressors. The study was limited to a single clinical trial cohort, and causes of repertoire differences, possibly disease activity or prior therapy, remained undefined. A significant rise by C4D1 was seen in CD4+ but not CD8+ TCR diversity (p=0.0027 vs p=0.16), with the rise being most apparent in complete responders (p=0.02). Lower diversity was observed in patients in whom nivolumab was started less than 1 year after ASCT, and these patients were excluded from later analyses so that confounding by immune reconstitution would be avoided. Baseline TCR diversity was reported to be lower in newly diagnosed patients than in healthy donors and to be lower still in relapsed/refractory patients.

The sample's time point label, in plain terms: cycle 4 day 1 (C4D1), after more than five weeks of nivolumab. Every trial patient had relapsed after autologous stem cell transplantation, and cohorts A, B and C differed in prior brentuximab vedotin exposure. The trial cohort comprised 56 patients with relapsed/refractory classical Hodgkin lymphoma whose best overall responses were complete response, partial response or progressive disease. In the multi-cohort phase II CheckMate 205 trial, trial patients received single-agent nivolumab. An independent review committee assessed best overall response by applying the 2007 International Working Group response criteria. PBMCs from the trial were collected at three points: immediately before nivolumab initiation (C1D1), and during therapy at cycle 2 day 1 and cycle 4 day 1. Peripheral blood was collected in 8 mL Vacutainer Cell Preparation Tubes, from which PBMCs were isolated by centrifugation and then cryopreserved.

The Qiagen DNeasy kit was used to extract genomic DNA both from unsorted PBMCs and from the negatively selected CD4+ and CD8+ fractions. Using primers that anneal to V and J segments, immunoSEQ multiplex PCR amplified the TCR beta CDR3 regions. Amplification bias was minimized using a synthetic immune receptor repertoire, and residual bias was removed computationally after sequencing. The paper's processing steps were these. Custom Python scripts were used to quantify repertoire diversity as the Shannon entropy index. Unsorted, CD4+ and CD8+ repertoires were analyzed separately, except for combined analyses in which CD4+ and CD8+ sequences were merged in silico. Clonal expansion was defined as a frequency increase of at least 2-fold after treatment compared with C1D1, and clones undetected at baseline were assigned a pseudocount of 0.5. Singleton clones were defined as clones with 0 or 1 copy at C1D1, and non-singleton clones were defined as clones with 2 or more copies. Clones expanded in unsorted samples were annotated as CD4+, CD8+ or unknown by matching protein sequences in sorted samples from the same patient. Wilcoxon tests on paired samples were used to test diversity changes from C1D1 to C4D1. TCRdb mirrors the immuneACCESS table, restricted to in-frame sequences. Some clones are absent from its copies; in checked studies, under half trace to an unresolved V gene, and the reason for the others is unknown. V, J and clone size reflect that table, while D and trimming were determined from the DNA. The sample includes some 48,000 clones, with approximately 80% observed a single time. The leading ten clones occupy around 20% of the sample.

Trimming removed 6 bases from V and 4 bases from J; the gene matches leave 9 bases unexplained. Including the terminal cysteine and phenylalanine, the CDR3 comprises 17 residues. Only the CDR3 part of the read is kept: 51 bases, read in frame from the first base. CDR1 and CDR2 were assigned from the germline V gene as SNHLY and FYNNEI. The chain links TRBV2 with TRBJ2-3; the junction holds 14 bases that match TRBD2. This clonotype originated in a human donor with classical Hodgkin lymphoma. The sample here was peripheral blood mononuclear cells (PBMCs), taken before the fourth cycle of nivolumab. The sequence in DNA is TGTGCCAGCAGGGGGGCTCTGGGACTAGCGGGAGCAGATACGCAGTATTTT. It specifies CASRGALGLAGADTQYF. The full variable domain, with segments outside the CDR3 supplied by the reference TRBV2 and TRBJ2-3 proteins, appears as EPEVTQTPSHQVTQMGQEVILRCVPISNHLYFYWYRQILGQKVEFLVSFYNNEISEKSEIFDDQFSVERPDGSNFTLKIRSTKLEDSAMYFCASRGALGLAGADTQYFGPGTRLTVL.